These T cell receptor beta chains were read from a single sample in a study of naive and memory T cell subsets. TCRdb reanalysed the UMI-ligation and nested PCR reads using MiXCR and keeps one entry per CDR3 protein. This sample has about 90,000 distinct CDR3 sequences, with over 9% found just once. The specimen sequenced was naive CD4+ T cells from blood. Receptor source: a human donor in good health. Both conserved end residues are part of each CDR3. Each record gives: J gene, V gene, CDR3 protein.

j_call: TRBJ2-5
v_call: TRBV20-1
cdr3_aa: CSARRGQGQETQYF

j_call: TRBJ1-1
v_call: TRBV28
cdr3_aa: CASSLGGQGYTEAFF

j_call: TRBJ2-3
v_call: TRBV14
cdr3_aa: CASSQAGLAGRTQYF

j_call: TRBJ1-5
v_call: TRBV7-9
cdr3_aa: CASSLGEHGANQPQHF

j_call: TRBJ2-5
v_call: TRBV4-2
cdr3_aa: CASSQGGLQETQYF

j_call: TRBJ1-5
v_call: TRBV12-3/TRBV12-4
cdr3_aa: CASSSYETGGRNQPQHF

j_call: TRBJ2-3
v_call: TRBV5-1
cdr3_aa: CASSLVSGPSTDTQYF

j_call: TRBJ1-1
v_call: TRBV20-1
cdr3_aa: CSAYGLGPNTEAFF

j_call: TRBJ2-3
v_call: TRBV9
cdr3_aa: CASSVGSRGRDTQYF

j_call: TRBJ2-3
v_call: TRBV4-3
cdr3_aa: CASSQDVASTDTQYF

j_call: TRBJ2-5
v_call: TRBV14
cdr3_aa: CASSQDSGTSGRARETQYF

j_call: TRBJ2-4
v_call: TRBV2
cdr3_aa: CASSGDLGTGVVF

j_call: TRBJ2-3
v_call: TRBV12-3/TRBV12-4
cdr3_aa: CASSFRGAPDTQYF

j_call: TRBJ1-5
v_call: TRBV5-1
cdr3_aa: CASSIGTDQPQHF

j_call: TRBJ1-5
v_call: TRBV28
cdr3_aa: CASTSPGFGNQPQHF

j_call: TRBJ2-1
v_call: TRBV6-2/TRBV6-3
cdr3_aa: CASSPGQIYNEQFF

j_call: TRBJ1-2
v_call: TRBV6-6
cdr3_aa: CASSPPPSRTTNYGYTF

j_call: TRBJ1-3
v_call: TRBV29-1
cdr3_aa: CSVVHSGNTIYF

j_call: TRBJ2-7
v_call: TRBV4-3
cdr3_aa: CASSRYPRDEQYF

j_call: TRBJ2-1
v_call: TRBV12-3/TRBV12-4
cdr3_aa: CASSSPTSGEGYNEQFF

j_call: TRBJ2-1
v_call: TRBV7-8
cdr3_aa: CASSPGLLGEQFF

j_call: TRBJ2-7
v_call: TRBV30
cdr3_aa: CAWSVFIGESSEQYF

j_call: TRBJ2-2
v_call: TRBV3-1
cdr3_aa: CASSHGAPGVTGELFF

j_call: TRBJ2-1
v_call: TRBV14
cdr3_aa: CASSQATKLSEQFF

j_call: TRBJ2-7
v_call: TRBV7-2
cdr3_aa: CASSLGPGTRGGYEQYF

j_call: TRBJ2-3
v_call: TRBV5-6
cdr3_aa: CASSLLAGGPDTQYF

j_call: TRBJ1-1
v_call: TRBV3-1
cdr3_aa: CASSVQGRAFF

j_call: TRBJ2-3
v_call: TRBV30
cdr3_aa: CAWARPDRDSDTQYF

j_call: TRBJ2-6
v_call: TRBV6-5
cdr3_aa: CASRYRAAGANVLTF

j_call: TRBJ2-3
v_call: TRBV7-2
cdr3_aa: CASSLGTGTSTDTQYF

j_call: TRBJ2-1
v_call: TRBV24-1
cdr3_aa: CATSDTRTVNEQFF

j_call: TRBJ1-5
v_call: TRBV20-1
cdr3_aa: CSAEQGSGNQPQHF

j_call: TRBJ2-3
v_call: TRBV6-1
cdr3_aa: CASSTRGQLTSTDTQYF

j_call: TRBJ2-7
v_call: TRBV19
cdr3_aa: CASSISGNSYEQYF

j_call: TRBJ2-3
v_call: TRBV29-1
cdr3_aa: CSVAGSNTDTQYF

j_call: TRBJ2-3
v_call: TRBV20-1
cdr3_aa: CSATGLQSSTDTQYF

j_call: TRBJ1-1
v_call: TRBV12-3/TRBV12-4
cdr3_aa: CASSPINTEAFF

j_call: TRBJ1-3
v_call: TRBV6-6
cdr3_aa: CASTYGYTIYF

j_call: TRBJ2-7
v_call: TRBV27
cdr3_aa: CASGGTGWYEQYF

j_call: TRBJ1-5
v_call: TRBV27
cdr3_aa: CASSLGRGQPQHF

j_call: TRBJ1-5
v_call: TRBV5-6
cdr3_aa: CASVKGGRTGNQPQHF

j_call: TRBJ2-5
v_call: TRBV11-3
cdr3_aa: CASSLGRSGTQYF

j_call: TRBJ2-1
v_call: TRBV29-1
cdr3_aa: CSVETLSASEGEQFF

j_call: TRBJ2-3
v_call: TRBV20-1
cdr3_aa: CSVTLVLRGADTQYF

j_call: TRBJ2-7
v_call: TRBV4-3
cdr3_aa: CASSQETRSPYEQYF

j_call: TRBJ2-5
v_call: TRBV29-1
cdr3_aa: CTRKGDEGQETQYF

j_call: TRBJ1-3
v_call: TRBV6-2/TRBV6-3
cdr3_aa: CATKPGGRNTIYF

j_call: TRBJ2-7
v_call: TRBV29-1
cdr3_aa: CSVVFSDRHYEQYF

j_call: TRBJ2-7
v_call: TRBV10-3
cdr3_aa: CAISESPNLEQYF